The clone carrying this T cell receptor (beta chain) was found many times. TCRdb itself ran the RT-PCR reads through MiXCR, one entry per CDR3 protein. The sample yields roughly 940,000 distinct CDR3 sequences, roughly 18% seen once. The data were taken from a study of patients and donors after allogeneic stem cell transplantation. The CDR3 has 14 residues. The V segment lost 5 bases and the J segment 6 bases; nucleotides outside the gene matches: 4. This clonotype originated in a human donor who was either an allogeneic HSCT recipient or a stem cell or donor lymphocyte infusion donor (not recorded which). It is not recorded whose cells these are; they may come from a transplant donor. Specimen: blood, either unsorted or a sorted T cell fraction (not recorded which). The V gene is TRBV12-3 or TRBV12-4, the J gene TRBJ2-1; 10 bases line up with TRBD2. The CDR3 sequence is CASSPRTSGNEQFF. In nucleotides, the CDR3 is TGTGCCAGCAGTCCCCGGACTAGCGGCAATGAGCAGTTCTTC.